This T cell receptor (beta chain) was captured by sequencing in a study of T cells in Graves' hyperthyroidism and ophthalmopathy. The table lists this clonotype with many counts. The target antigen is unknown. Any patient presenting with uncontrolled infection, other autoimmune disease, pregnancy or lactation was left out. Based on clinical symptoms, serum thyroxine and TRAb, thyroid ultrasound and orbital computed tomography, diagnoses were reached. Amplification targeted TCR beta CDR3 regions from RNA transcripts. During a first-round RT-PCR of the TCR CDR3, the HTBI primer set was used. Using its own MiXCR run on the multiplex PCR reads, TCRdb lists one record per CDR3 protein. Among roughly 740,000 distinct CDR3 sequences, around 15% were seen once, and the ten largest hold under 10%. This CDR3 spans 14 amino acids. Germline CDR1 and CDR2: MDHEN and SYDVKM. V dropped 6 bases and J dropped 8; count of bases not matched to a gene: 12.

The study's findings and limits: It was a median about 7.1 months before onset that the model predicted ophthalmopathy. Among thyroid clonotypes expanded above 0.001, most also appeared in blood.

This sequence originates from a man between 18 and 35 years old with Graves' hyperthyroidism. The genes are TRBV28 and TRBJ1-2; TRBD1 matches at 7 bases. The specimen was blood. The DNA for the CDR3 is TGTGCCAGCAGAGACAGGGTGATCGGTAGAGGCTACACCTTC. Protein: CASRDRVIGRGYTF.